This TCR beta chain derives from a study of regulatory T cells in long-lasting Graves disease. Study-wide results and limits: Because few samples were included, accuracy may have been lower.

Time point denoted: newly diagnosed GD, antithyroid drugs for less than 3 months. The TCR library used RNA extracted from PBMCs. Many counts were recorded for this clonotype. The antigen is undetermined. The TCR beta library used iRepertoire HTBI primers with Arm-PCR amplification of CDR3. Each CDR3 protein gets one entry after TCRdb re-called the multiplex PCR reads with MiXCR. Of around 480,000 distinct CDR3 sequences listed, about 16% are singletons. This CDR3 has 15 residues. In germline, CDR1 is SNHLY, CDR2 FYNNEI. V gave up 6 bases and J gave up 2 bases; unmatched junction bases: 9. The data also belong to a second study, concerning T cells in Graves' hyperthyroidism and ophthalmopathy.

This TCR was recovered from a woman aged 40-65 years with Graves disease. The source material was peripheral blood mononuclear cells (PBMCs), sampled at new diagnosis, from a patient treated with antithyroid drugs. This chain uses TRBV2 with TRBJ2-7; 8 nucleotides match TRBD2. CDR3 amino acids: CASRPPGGGPYEQYF. DNA for the CDR3: TGTGCCAGCAGACCCCCGGGAGGGGGGCCCTACGAGCAGTACTTC. Full variable domain (outside the CDR3, taken from reference TRBV2 and TRBJ2-7): EPEVTQTPSHQVTQMGQEVILRCVPISNHLYFYWYRQILGQKVEFLVSFYNNEISEKSEIFDDQFSVERPDGSNFTLKIRSTKLEDSAMYFCASRPPGGGPYEQYFGPGTRLTVT.